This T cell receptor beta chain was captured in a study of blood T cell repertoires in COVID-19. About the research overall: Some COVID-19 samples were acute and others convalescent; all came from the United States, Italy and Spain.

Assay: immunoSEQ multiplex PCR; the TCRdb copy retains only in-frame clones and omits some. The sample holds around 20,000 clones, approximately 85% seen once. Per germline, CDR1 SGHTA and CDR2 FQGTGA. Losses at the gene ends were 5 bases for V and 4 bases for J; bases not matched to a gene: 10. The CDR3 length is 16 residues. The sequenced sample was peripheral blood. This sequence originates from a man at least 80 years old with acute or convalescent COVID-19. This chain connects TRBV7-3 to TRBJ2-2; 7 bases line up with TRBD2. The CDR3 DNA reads TGTGCCAGCAGCGTCGGAGGGACTACCTTCACCGGGGAGCTGTTTTTT. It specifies CASSVGGTTFTGELFF.